This T cell receptor (beta chain) comes out of a study of T cells expressing NK-cell markers. Study summary: The TCR beta repertoires originated in sorted CD3+CD56+NKG2C+, CD3+CD56+NKG2C- and CD3+CD56-NKG2C+ T cells.

CDR3 length: 17 amino acids. UMI-tagged 5'RACE template switching yielded the TCR beta cDNA. For each CDR3 protein, TCRdb gives one entry from its re-call of the 5' RACE reads, without DNA. This sample's table reports about 550,000 distinct CDR3 sequences. Source material: blood T cells: a sorted CD56 or NKG2C T cell subset, CD4+ or CD8+ T cells, or bulk PBMC T cells (not recorded which). The rearrangement uses TRBV12-3 or TRBV12-4 and TRBJ2-6; TCRdb calls TRBD1, which cannot be checked without DNA. The sequence was collected from a man aged 18 to 30 in good health. CDR3 loop: CASSTGTGLGGANVLTF.